The sequence of this T cell receptor (beta chain) was determined in a study of T cell clonality in common variable immunodeficiency. Study conclusions and caveats: Patient heterogeneity in the CVID cohort limited correlations between repertoire features and clinical complications.

Both groups were predominantly of Caucasian heritage. This clone was seen repeatedly, ten times or more. The antigen is not known. Control and CVID samples contributed equal amounts of genomic DNA. Profiled with immunoSEQ multiplex PCR; TCRdb holds only in-frame clones, not every one. The data show some 32,000 clones, with none appearing a single time. What was sequenced was peripheral blood mononuclear cells. This receptor was taken from a person between 18 and 70 years old in good health.

CDR3 loop: CASSIMLAGGIRNEQFF. The covered CDR3 bases are TGTGCCAGTAGTATTATGTTAGCGGGAGGTATTCGCAATGAG. The chain carries TRBV19 and TRBJ2-1; the match to TRBD2 covers 10 bases. Sequencing ends 3 residues short of the CDR3 end; the germline J gene provides the rest. The length of the CDR3 is 17 residues. CDR1 and CDR2 from the germline V gene are LNHDA and SQIVND (reference sequence). V shed 3 bases and J 6 bases; nucleotides not matched to a gene: 11.